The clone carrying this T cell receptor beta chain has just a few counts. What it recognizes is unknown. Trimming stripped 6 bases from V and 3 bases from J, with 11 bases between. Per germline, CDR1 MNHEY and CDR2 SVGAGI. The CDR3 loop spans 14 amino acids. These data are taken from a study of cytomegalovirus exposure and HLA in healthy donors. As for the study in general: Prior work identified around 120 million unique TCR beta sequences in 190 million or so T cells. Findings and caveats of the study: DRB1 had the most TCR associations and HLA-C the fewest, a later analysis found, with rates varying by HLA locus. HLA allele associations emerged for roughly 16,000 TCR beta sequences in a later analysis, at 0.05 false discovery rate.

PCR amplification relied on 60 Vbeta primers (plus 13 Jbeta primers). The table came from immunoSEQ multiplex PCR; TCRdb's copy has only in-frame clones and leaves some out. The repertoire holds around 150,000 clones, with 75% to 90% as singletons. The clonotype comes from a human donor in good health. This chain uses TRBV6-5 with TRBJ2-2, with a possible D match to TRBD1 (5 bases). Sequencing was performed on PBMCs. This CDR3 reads CASRPQDHTGELFF. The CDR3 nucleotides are TGTGCCAGCAGACCACAGGATCACACCGGGGAGCTGTTTTTT.